What follows are 30 T cell receptor beta chains derived from one specimen sequenced in a study of naive and memory T cell subsets. The beta constant-region primer was an equimolar mix of two oligonucleotides covering TRBC1 and TRBC2. Using its own MiXCR run on the UMI-ligation and nested PCR reads, TCRdb lists one record per CDR3 protein. The sample holds some 150,000 distinct CDR3 sequences, 15% to 20% seen once. Source material: naive CD4+ T cells from blood. Receptors originate from a human donor in good health.

This clonotype was seen a few times. The chain uses TRBV12-3 or TRBV12-4 and TRBJ2-5, with TRBD2 matching over 8 bases. The CDR3 totals 13 residues. V lost 11 bases, J lost 2 bases, and 7 bases stayed unmatched. The CDR3 is CAGASGLQETQYF. The CDR3 DNA follows: TGTGCCGGGGCTAGCGGGTTGCAAGAGACCCAGTACTTC.

This clonotype was observed a few times. CDR3 sequence: CASSPSGRAVDTQYF. The CDR3 nucleotides read TGTGCCAGCAGCCCCAGCGGGAGGGCGGTAGATACGCAGTATTTT. This sequence joins TRBV6-1 and TRBJ2-3, with 10 bases aligning to TRBD2. This CDR3 is 15 amino acids long. Germline CDR1 reads MNHNS; CDR2 reads SASEGT. V lost 6 bases, J lost 5 bases, and 8 bases stayed unmatched.

The CDR3 coding sequence is TGCGCCAGCAGCTGGGACAACGGTTACGAGCAGTACTTC. It codes for CASSWDNGYEQYF. The chain carries TRBV5-1 and TRBJ2-7; possibly TRBD1 for D (6 bases). The germline gives CDR1 SGHRS, CDR2 YFSETQ. With 3 bases removed from V and 4 bases from J, the gap between germline ends came to 11 bases. The CDR3 has 13 amino acids.

This clonotype has only a few counts. The chain has TRBV5-8 and TRBJ2-7; D remains ambiguous. The CDR3 extends over 14 amino acids. Germline values: CDR1 SGHTS, CDR2 YDEGEE. V lost 7 bases and J 2 bases, leaving 16 bases between the germline ends. The CDR3 here is CASGRGRPAYEQYF. Written as DNA, the CDR3 is TGTGCCAGCGGCCGTGGACGGCCCGCCTACGAGCAGTACTTC.

This clonotype was found a few times. V and J are TRBV12-3 or TRBV12-4 and TRBJ1-1; possible D gene TRBD1, 5 bases. This CDR3 comprises 15 residues. The V and J ends lost 3 bases and 1 base respectively, with 12 bases between them. The CDR3 coding sequence is TGTGCCAGCAGTTTCGCCGGGGGGAGGAACACTGAAGCTTTCTTT. Protein product: CASSFAGGRNTEAFF.

This clonotype was picked up many times. The CDR3, as DNA: TGTGCCAGCAGGGACAGGGAGGCGGATGAGCAGTTCTTC. It translates to CASRDREADEQFF. The rearrangement uses TRBV6-2 or TRBV6-3 and TRBJ2-1; 8 bases are shared with TRBD1. This CDR3 spans 13 amino acids. The J segment lost 8 bases and the V segment lost 6 bases, leaving 6 bases of the junction unmatched. CDR1 and CDR2 from the germline V gene are MNHEY and SVGEGT.

This clonotype came up a few times. The rearrangement uses TRBV2 and TRBJ2-2; the match to TRBD1 covers 7 bases. Trimming cost V 9 bases and J 0 bases; bases outside gene matches: 7. The length of the CDR3 is 15 residues. Germline V lookup: CDR1 SNHLY, CDR2 FYNNEI. Here the CDR3 reads CASEGAASNTGELFF. The CDR3 DNA is TGTGCCAGTGAGGGGGCAGCTTCGAACACCGGGGAGCTGTTTTTT. Using reference TRBV2 and TRBJ2-2 for the parts outside the CDR3, the full variable domain is EPEVTQTPSHQVTQMGQEVILRCVPISNHLYFYWYRQILGQKVEFLVSFYNNEISEKSEIFDDQFSVERPDGSNFTLKIRSTKLEDSAMYFCASEGAASNTGELFFGEGSRLTVL.

This clonotype has a handful of counts. This chain uses TRBV4-2 with TRBJ2-7, with D possibly matching TRBD2 (5 bases). This CDR3 region has 14 residues. Germline lookup yields CDR1 LGHNA and CDR2 YNFKEQ. V was pared by 1 base and J by 2 bases, with 9 bases between. CDR3 amino acids: CASSQAFGTYEQYF. The CDR3, as DNA: TGTGCCAGCAGCCAAGCGTTCGGGACCTACGAGCAGTACTTC.

This clonotype has just a few counts. The V call is TRBV7-9, the J call TRBJ2-6; 8 nucleotides align to TRBD2. This CDR3 is built from 16 residues. CDR1 and CDR2 (germline): SEHNR, FQNEAQ (reference sequence). V was clipped by 4 bases and J by 2 bases; unmatched bases: 4. The CDR3 loop reads CASSSRGGPGANVLTF. The CDR3 coding sequence is TGTGCCAGCAGCTCCCGGGGGGGGCCTGGGGCCAACGTCCTGACTTTC.

The J gene is TRBJ2-7, the V gene TRBV28; D unresolved. CDR3 size: 13 residues. V gave up 3 bases and J gave up 2 bases, with 8 bases separating them. CDR1 is MDHEN, CDR2 SYDVKM, per germline. The DNA of the CDR3 is TGTGCCAGCAGTTTCCCATATACCTACGAGCAGTACTTC. Encoded protein: CASSFPYTYEQYF.

The V gene is TRBV25-1, the J gene TRBJ1-6; D uncertain. V was shortened by 0 bases and J by 10 bases, with 4 bases between the two germline ends. The CDR3 has 12 residues. CDR1 MGHDK and CDR2 SYGVNS come from the germline V gene. Here the CDR3 reads CASSEYLSPLHF. The CDR3 DNA reads as TGTGCCAGCAGTGAATATCTATCACCCCTCCACTTT. Based on the CDR3 plus reference TRBV25-1 and TRBJ1-6, the full variable domain is EADIYQTPRYLVIGTGKKITLECSQTMGHDKMYWYQQDPGMELHLIHYSYGVNSTEKGDLSSESTVSRIRTEHFPLTLESARPSHTSQYLCASSEYLSPLHFGNGTRLTVT.

This clonotype was seen more than once but under ten times. V and J are TRBV11-2 and TRBJ2-3; 7 nucleotides match TRBD2. V lost 1 base and J lost 3; bases outside the gene matches: 4. This CDR3 has 15 residues. Germline V gene data show CDR1 as SGHAT and CDR2 as FQNNGV. Here the CDR3 reads CASSLVWRGTDTQYF. CDR3 nucleotide sequence: TGTGCCAGCAGCTTAGTCTGGCGGGGGACAGATACGCAGTATTTT.

The chain employs TRBV5-1 and TRBJ2-7; D call uncertain. Germline assignment: CDR1 SGHRS and CDR2 YFSETQ. V was pared by 0 bases and J by 4 bases, with 14 bases between. The CDR3 loop spans 15 amino acids. CDR3 coding DNA: TGCGCCAGCAGCTTGGAGCCGCTCTCATGGTACGAGCAGTACTTC. This gives the protein CASSLEPLSWYEQYF.

This clonotype was seen once. This chain links TRBV29-1 with TRBJ2-4; no clear D gene. The CDR3 spans 13 residues. The ends were cut back, 2 bases at V and 8 bases at J, with 13 bases in the middle. From germline, CDR1 is SQVTM and CDR2 ANQGSEA. CDR3 amino acids: CSVERLVEDIQYF. CDR3 nucleotide sequence: TGCAGCGTTGAAAGGCTAGTAGAGGACATTCAGTACTTC.

The V gene is TRBV7-2, the J gene TRBJ2-2, with a possible D match to TRBD2 (6 bases). The ends were cut back, 5 bases at V and 4 bases at J, with 14 bases in the middle. The CDR3 loop spans 15 amino acids. CDR1 and CDR2 (germline): SGHTA, FQGNSA. The CDR3 sequence is CASSLQGGGTGELFF. The CDR3 nucleotides are TGTGCCAGCAGCCTTCAGGGAGGTGGCACCGGGGAGCTGTTTTTT.

In this sample, this clonotype turned up a few times. The chain links TRBV12-3 or TRBV12-4 to TRBJ2-7; 8 bases are a match to TRBD2. The CDR3 runs to 15 residues. V shed 4 bases and J 3 bases; nucleotides not matched to a gene: 8. This chain's CDR3 is CASSSPGGPFYEQYF. The DNA for the CDR3 is TGTGCCAGCAGTTCCCCGGGGGGGCCTTTCTACGAGCAGTACTTC.

Only a few counts were recorded for this clonotype. The CDR3 protein is CASSYGTGFQETQYF. DNA for the CDR3: TGTGCCAGCAGTTACGGGACAGGGTTCCAAGAGACCCAGTACTTC. This chain uses TRBV6-5 with TRBJ2-5; 9 bases map to TRBD1. Germline V CDR1 and CDR2: MNHEY, SVGAGI. This CDR3 has 15 amino acids. The V and J ends lost 2 bases and 1 base, in that order; junction bases with no gene match: 2.

The V call is TRBV20-1, the J call TRBJ1-2, with D maybe TRBD1 (5 bases). Germline CDR1 is DFQATT and CDR2 is SNEGSKA (reference sequence). V lost 1 base and J 2 bases, leaving 11 bases between the germline ends. The CDR3 totals 14 residues. The CDR3 reads CSARGQGVNYGYTF. The CDR3 DNA reads as TGCAGTGCTAGAGGGCAGGGAGTCAACTATGGCTACACCTTC.

This clonotype was detected a few times. CDR3 amino acids: CSVRTGVYGYTF. CDR3 coding DNA: TGCAGCGTAAGGACGGGTGTCTATGGCTACACCTTC. J is TRBJ1-2 and V is TRBV29-1, with D unclear. In germline, CDR1 is SQVTM, CDR2 ANQGSEA. V lost 6 bases to trimming and J lost 4 bases, with 12 bases between them. The CDR3 consists of 12 residues.

The rearrangement uses TRBV28 and TRBJ1-2, with a possible D match to TRBD1 (5 bases). Per the germline V gene, CDR1 is MDHEN and CDR2 is SYDVKM. CDR3 size: 18 residues. The ends were cut back, 7 bases at V and 1 base at J, with 25 bases in the middle. The CDR3 region is CASTPTGGGVLLNYGYTF. CDR3 coding DNA: TGTGCCAGCACTCCAACCGGGGGGGGGGTCTTACTTAACTATGGCTACACCTTC.

The table lists this clonotype with a few counts. The chain combines TRBV19 with TRBJ1-2; maybe TRBD1 (5 bases). This CDR3 is built from 17 residues. V was pared by 3 bases and J by 4 bases, with 21 bases between. The germline CDR1 and CDR2 sequences are LNHDA and SQIVND (reference sequence). CDR3 residues: CASSIGGRVTHPYGYTF. The CDR3 nucleotides are TGTGCCAGTAGTATCGGGGGACGCGTCACCCACCCCTATGGCTACACCTTC.

This clonotype showed up just a few times. This chain links TRBV7-2 with TRBJ2-7; 11 nucleotides agree with TRBD2. Trimming took 5 bases from V and 2 from J; bases not matched to a gene: 20. The CDR3 consists of 20 residues. Germline V gene lookup returns CDR1 SGHTA and CDR2 FQGNSA. As DNA, the CDR3 is TGTGCCAGCAGCCCAGTCCGGCTAGCGGGAGGTTCAGCCGGGCCCTACGAGCAGTACTTC. This gives the protein CASSPVRLAGGSAGPYEQYF.

The chain is built from TRBV20-1 and TRBJ1-5; perhaps TRBD1 as D (5 bases). V shed 5 bases and J shed 3 bases, with 11 bases lying between them. The CDR3 loop spans 13 amino acids. Germline V CDR1 and CDR2: DFQATT, SNEGSKA (reference sequence). CDR3 region: CSAAGTPNQPQHF. The CDR3 nucleotides read TGCAGTGCTGCCGGGACCCCCAATCAGCCCCAGCATTTT.

This clonotype has just a few counts. The rearrangement links TRBV27 to TRBJ2-3; tentatively, D is TRBD1 or TRBD2 (5 bases each). The CDR3 runs 14 residues. Germline CDR1 and CDR2: MNHEY and SMNVEV (reference sequence). V was trimmed by 3 bases and J by 2 bases, leaving 9 bases between them. The CDR3 spells CASSFKGTTDTQYF. The CDR3 DNA reads as TGTGCCAGCAGTTTCAAAGGGACCACAGATACGCAGTATTTT.

The chain couples TRBV5-4 to TRBJ2-3; the match to TRBD2 covers 13 bases. CDR1 SGHNT and CDR2 YYREEE come from the germline V gene (reference sequence). V lost 4 bases to trimming and J lost 4 bases; unmatched junction nucleotides: 9. The CDR3 spans 17 residues. The CDR3 spells CASSPPRLAGGADTQYF. The CDR3 DNA reads as TGTGCCAGCAGCCCACCACGACTAGCGGGAGGTGCAGATACGCAGTATTTT.

J is TRBJ1-4 and V is TRBV14, with D possibly TRBD1 on 5 matching bases. Trimming removed 3 bases at V and 13 bases at J, with 15 bases between. This CDR3 comprises 13 residues. Germline V gene lookup returns CDR1 SGHDN and CDR2 FVKESK. This CDR3 reads CASSQTSGTGLFF. The CDR3 region has the DNA TGTGCCAGCAGCCAGACTTCGGGGACGGGACTGTTTTTT. Together with reference TRBV14 and TRBJ1-4, the CDR3 gives the full variable domain: EAGVTQFPSHSVIEKGQTVTLRCDPISGHDNLYWYRRVMGKEIKFLLHFVKESKQDESGMPNNRFLAERTGGTYSTLKVQPAELEDSGVYFCASSQTSGTGLFFGSGTQLSVL.

This clonotype was counted a few times. The chain combines TRBV7-8 with TRBJ1-3; tentative D call: TRBD1 (6 bases). Germline-derived CDR1 and CDR2 are SGHVS and FQNEAQ. This CDR3 region has 17 residues. V dropped 1 base and J dropped 0 bases, with 13 bases sitting between them. In DNA form, the CDR3 reads TGTGCCAGCAGCTTAGAGCGCAGCAGGGGCTCTGGAAACACCATATATTTT. Translating it yields CASSLERSRGSGNTIYF.

This clonotype was counted ten times or more. The chain combines TRBV7-2 with TRBJ2-1, with D perhaps matching TRBD1 or TRBD2 (5 bases each). This CDR3 region has 14 residues. Germline assignment: CDR1 SGHTA and CDR2 FQGNSA. V was pared by 1 base and J by 6 bases, with 10 bases between. Here the CDR3 DNA reads TGTGCCAGCAGCTTAGGGCTTGGGGGCAATGAGCAGTTCTTC. It encodes CASSLGLGGNEQFF.

Points on this clonotype: One base away lies a much larger clone, so this may be a sequencing read error. The CDR3 is CSARDGRACTGELFF. The CDR3, as DNA: TGCAGTGCTAGGGACGGGAGGGCCTGCACCGGGGAGCTGTTTTTT. This chain joins TRBV20-1 and TRBJ2-2, with TRBD2 matching 8 bases. The V segment lost 3 bases and the J segment 4 bases; nucleotides outside the gene matches: 7. Germline CDR1 and CDR2: DFQATT and SNEGSKA (reference sequence). The CDR3 is 15 amino acids.

This rearrangement joins TRBV4-3 to TRBJ2-1, with TRBD2 matching over 13 bases. V was pared by 2 bases and J by 11 bases, with 3 bases of the junction left unmatched. This CDR3 is 14 amino acids long. Germline V gene data show CDR1 as LGHNA and CDR2 as YSLEER. CDR3 in DNA: TGCGCCAGCAGCCAACCGGGACTAGCGGGACAGCAGTTCTTC. It yields the protein CASSQPGLAGQQFF.